The T cell receptor beta chain under discussion was sequenced for a study of shared clonotypes between healthy human individuals. The data were produced by immunoSEQ multiplex PCR, yet TCRdb's version contains in-frame clones alone and is incomplete. The sample has about 100,000 clones; about 72% are singletons. CDR1 MNHEY and CDR2 SVGAGI come from the germline V gene. With 5 bases clipped from V and 0 bases from J, the junction kept 0 bases outside the gene matches. This CDR3 comprises 14 residues. Study observations and caveats: The authors sampled blood alone, and tissue repertoires likely differ.

The count of this clone is one. Its antigen is unidentified. The sequence derives from a woman between 25 and 40 years old in good health. The V gene is TRBV6-5, the J gene TRBJ2-2; 7 positions match TRBD1. Material: memory CD8+ T cells sorted from blood. Subset meaning: CD45RO+ cells pooled with CCR7-negative TemRA cells. The CDR3 DNA is TGTGCCAGCAGTGGGACAGCGAACACCGGGGAGCTGTTTTTT. Translated: CASSGTANTGELFF.